Listed below are T cell receptor beta chains from one sample, sequenced in a study of identical twins. Via MiXCR, TCRdb re-called the 5' RACE reads, giving one row per CDR3 protein. This sample has 1.5 million to 2 million distinct CDR3 sequences, with less than 35% found just once. The sequencing sample was made of cord blood. The origin of the receptors is a newborn girl in good health. CDR3s include the opening cysteine and the closing phenylalanine or tryptophan. D genes are given only for firm matches. Expanded clones get a size class; other rows say once, few or many, or leave the size out.

size,D,J,V,DNA,CDR3
NA,NA,TRBJ2-3,TRBV6-6,TGTGCCGGCAGTTACTCGAATAGCGCGGGCGCAGATACGCAGTATTTT,CAGSYSNSAGADTQYF
NA,NA,TRBJ1-5,TRBV6-6,TGTGCCAGCAGGTCACAGGGCCACCTCCAGCATTTT,CASRSQGHLQHF
NA,TRBD1,TRBJ1-1,TRBV5-1,TGCGCCAGCAGCCCGGGACAGCATCCTACTGAAGCTTTCTTT,CASSPGQHPTEAFF
NA,TRBD1,TRBJ1-5,TRBV4-1,TGCGTCAGCAGCCAAGACCCCTACAGGGGGTATCAGCCCCAGCATTTT,CVSSQDPYRGYQPQHF
NA,NA,TRBJ2-7,TRBV20-1,TGCAGTGCTAGTTTCGAGCAGTACTTC,CSASFEQYF
NA,NA,TRBJ2-3,TRBV7-7,TGTGCTAGCGGCTTATGGCGGTTCACAGATACGCAGTATTTT,CASGLWRFTDTQYF
NA,NA,TRBJ2-3,TRBV2,TGTGCCAGCAGTGAAGCGCGTGCGGGGTTCGGTACACAGTATTTT,CASSEARAGFGTQYF
NA,NA,TRBJ2-7,TRBV3-1,TGTGCCAGCGGAGAGGGTGTCCACTCCTACAATGAGCAGTACTTC,CASGEGVHSYNEQYF
few,NA,TRBJ2-7,TRBV20-1,TGCAGTGCTAGAGCCCTTTCAGGACACCAGGATGGGGGCGAGCAGTACTTC,CSARALSGHQDGGEQYF
few,NA,TRBJ2-3,TRBV20-1,TGCAGTGCTAGAATTGGGGTCACAGATACGCAGTATTTT,CSARIGVTDTQYF
few,TRBD1,TRBJ2-3,TRBV29-1,TGCAGCGTTGGCCAGGGACAGTTTCACATCCCCAGGGATACGCAGTATTTT,CSVGQGQFHIPRDTQYF
NA,NA,TRBJ2-2,TRBV27,TGTGCCAGCAGTTTACTCGGGGCCGGGGAGCTGTTTTTT,CASSLLGAGELFF
few,TRBD1,TRBJ1-5,TRBV20-1,TGCAGTGCTAGGGGGGTGGACAGGGAATACCAGCCCCAGCATTTT,CSARGVDREYQPQHF
few,NA,TRBJ1-5,TRBV6-6,TGTGCCAGCAGTTACGTGGGACGGACGAGCAATCAGCCCCAGCATTTT,CASSYVGRTSNQPQHF
NA,NA,TRBJ1-1,TRBV5-1,TGCGCCAGCAGCTTGGAGGCGGGGGCGCGGAACACTGAAGCTTTCTTT,CASSLEAGARNTEAFF
once,NA,TRBJ1-2,TRBV6-1,TGTGCCAGCAGTGAAGGGCGGATTAACTATGGCTACACCTTC,CASSEGRINYGYTF
few,NA,TRBJ2-7,TRBV5-1,TGCGCCAGCAGCTCAACAGAGGACCTTCCACCTACCCGCTACGAGCAGTACTTC,CASSSTEDLPPTRYEQYF
few,TRBD1,TRBJ2-1,TRBV5-1,TGCGCCAGCAGCTTGGGCGGGACAGGGTTTTATGAGCAGTTCTTC,CASSLGGTGFYEQFF
NA,TRBD2,TRBJ2-1,TRBV27,TGTGCCAGCAGTTCGCTCGTTCTAGCGGGGACCTACAATGAGCAGTTCTTC,CASSSLVLAGTYNEQFF
NA,NA,TRBJ1-1,TRBV20-1,TGCAGTGCTAGCCCCCAGGGACACACTGAAGCTTTCTTT,CSASPQGHTEAFF
NA,NA,TRBJ1-4,TRBV29-1,TGCAGCGTTGAAGATTTAGTCGGAGGGGCTCTTGGTGAAAAACTGTTTTTT,CSVEDLVGGALGEKLFF
few,NA,TRBJ1-1,TRBV29-1,TGCAGCGTTGTTTACAGGGTCCCCGAAGCTTTCTTT,CSVVYRVPEAFF
NA,TRBD2,TRBJ2-5,TRBV6-6,TGTGCCAGCAGTTACGGGACTAGCCTTTTTTACAATGAGCAGTACTTC,CASSYGTSLFYNEQYF
few,NA,TRBJ2-7,TRBV24-1,TGTGCCACCAGTGATTTGGGGGACAGCGGGACCTACGAGCAGTACTTC,CATSDLGDSGTYEQYF
few,TRBD2,TRBJ2-7,TRBV2,TGTGCCAGCGAGCTAGCGGGGGGGCTATACGAGCAGTACTTC,CASELAGGLYEQYF
few,TRBD2,TRBJ2-1,TRBV5-1,TGCGCCAGCAGCAGCGGGGCCGGGAATGAGCAGTTCTTC,CASSSGAGNEQFF
once,NA,TRBJ2-1,TRBV28,TGTGCCAGCAGTACTACCTACGCGGGACAGCAAGAGACCCAGTTCTTC,CASSTTYAGQQETQFF
NA,NA,TRBJ2-3,TRBV9,TGTGCCAGCAGCGTAGACTATAACGGGGGCACAGATACGCAGTATTTT,CASSVDYNGGTDTQYF
few,TRBD2,TRBJ2-4,TRBV11-2,TGTGCCAGCAGGGACCTAGCGGGGGCACTAGCCAAAAACATTCAGTACTTC,CASRDLAGALAKNIQYF
NA,NA,TRBJ2-7,TRBV24-1,TGTGCCACCAGTGACTTCGGAGCTTACAATGAGCAGTACTTC,CATSDFGAYNEQYF
few,NA,TRBJ2-7,TRBV3-1,TGTGCCAGCAGCCAACAGGGTCCTCAGTACTTC,CASSQQGPQYF
once,NA,TRBJ2-2,TRBV6-4,TGTGCCAGCAGTTGGACAACGAACACCGGGGAGCTGTTTTTT,CASSWTTNTGELFF
NA,TRBD2,TRBJ2-7,TRBV18,TGTGCCAGCTCACCACCTTTCCTAGCGGGGGGGTACGAGCAGTACTTC,CASSPPFLAGGYEQYF
NA,NA,TRBJ2-1,TRBV20-1,TGCAGTGCTAGAGATCTGGCACTCCTGGAGACCCAGTTCTTC,CSARDLALLETQFF
NA,NA,TRBJ2-3,TRBV18,TGTGCCAGCTCACCGGGCCAAACTAGCACAGATACGCAGTATTTT,CASSPGQTSTDTQYF
few,TRBD2,TRBJ2-1,TRBV12-3/TRBV12-4,TGTGCCAGCAGTTTCGCCGGGACTAGATACAATGAGCAGTTCTTC,CASSFAGTRYNEQFF
few,NA,TRBJ1-1,TRBV21-1,TGTGCCAGCAGCAAAAGCCAGGGTCTAACTTTCTTT,CASSKSQGLTFF
NA,TRBD1,TRBJ2-5,TRBV10-2,TGCGCCAGTAACAGGGGCCTCCAAGAGACCCAGTACTTC,CASNRGLQETQYF
few,NA,TRBJ2-4,TRBV5-6,TGTGCCAGCAGCTTCGGCAAAAACATTCAGTACTTC,CASSFGKNIQYF
NA,TRBD2,TRBJ2-1,TRBV20-1,TGCAGTGCTGGGGCTAGCGGCCCCTACAATGAGCAGTTCTTC,CSAGASGPYNEQFF
few,NA,TRBJ2-7,TRBV7-8,TGTGCCAGCAGCTTAGCGGGTAACGCCGGGGACGAGCAGTACTTC,CASSLAGNAGDEQYF
few,NA,TRBJ2-4,TRBV20-1,TGCAGTGCGCAGAGGGGTCCGGCCAAAAACATTCAGTACTTC,CSAQRGPAKNIQYF
NA,NA,TRBJ1-5,TRBV6-1,TGTGCCAGCACCAGGGGAAGTAGCAATCAGCCCCAGCATTTT,CASTRGSSNQPQHF
few,NA,TRBJ2-7,TRBV3-1,TGTGCCAGCAGCTCCACAGGTAACGCCTACGAGCAGTACTTC,CASSSTGNAYEQYF
few,TRBD1,TRBJ1-4,TRBV7-9,TGTGCCAGCAGCCGCTCGACAGGGGTCCCAACTAATGAAAAACTGTTTTTT,CASSRSTGVPTNEKLFF